Listed here are 27 T cell receptor beta chains from one sample, sequenced in a study of blood T cell repertoires in COVID-19. The repertoire was sequenced with immunoSEQ multiplex PCR; TCRdb's copy has only in-frame clones and lacks some. The data show about 47,000 clones, 84% seen once. Sequenced input: peripheral blood. The receptors originated from a man aged 45 to 65 with acute or convalescent COVID-19.

The V and J genes are TRBV10-1 and TRBJ2-7, with TRBD1 matching 8 bases. V shed 4 bases and J 0 bases; nucleotides not matched to a gene: 8. This CDR3 has 16 amino acids. Germline lookup yields CDR1 WNHNN and CDR2 SYGVQD (reference sequence). This CDR3 is CASSGTTGTGSYEQYF. In DNA form, the CDR3 reads TGCGCCAGCAGTGGAACAACCGGGACAGGCTCCTACGAGCAGTACTTC.

The genes are TRBV4-3 and TRBJ2-3; possibly TRBD2 for D (5 bases). The CDR3 is 13 amino acids. Germline CDR1 reads LGHNA; CDR2 reads YSLEER. Trimming cost V 4 bases and J 2 bases, with 7 bases left between them. The CDR3 DNA sequence: TGCGCCAGCAGCCCCGGGGTCACAGATACGCAGTATTTT. It codes for CASSPGVTDTQYF.

The chain employs TRBV7-8 and TRBJ2-7, with 9 positions matching TRBD2. The CDR3 length is 15 residues. Germline CDR1 SGHVS, CDR2 FQNEAQ. Losses at the gene ends were 4 bases for V and 4 bases for J; bases not matched to a gene: 8. The CDR3 sequence: CASSSRGGGSYEQYF. CDR3 DNA sequence: TGTGCCAGCAGCTCTCGCGGGGGGGGGAGTTACGAGCAGTACTTC. The full variable domain, with the rest looked up from reference TRBV7-8 and TRBJ2-7, is GAGVSQSPRYKVAKRGQDVALRCDPISGHVSLFWYQQALGQGPEFLTYFQNEAQLDKSGLPSDRFFAERPEGSVSTLKIQRTQQEDSAVYLCASSSRGGGSYEQYFGPGTRLTVT.

The V gene is TRBV28, the J gene TRBJ1-2; D is undetermined. The CDR3 has 11 amino acids. Germline lookup yields CDR1 MDHEN and CDR2 SYDVKM. The germline V and J ends were trimmed by 11 bases and 3 bases, with 10 bases remaining between them. The CDR3 nucleotides read TGTGCCCTGCGTGCGGACTATGGCTACACCTTC. Translation gives CALRADYGYTF.

This rearrangement joins TRBV27 to TRBJ2-7; D gene ambiguous. The V gene lost 10 bases and the J gene lost 0 bases, with 4 bases spanning the gap. The CDR3 runs 10 residues. Germline V gene sequence: CDR1 MNHEY, CDR2 SMNVEV (reference sequence). CDR3 coding DNA: TGTGCCAACTACTCCTACGAGCAGTACTTC. This encodes CANYSYEQYF.

The CDR3 nucleotides read TGTGCCAGTAGGGAGGGACAGAACTATGGCTACACCTTC. This codes for CASREGQNYGYTF. V is TRBV19 and J is TRBJ1-2; TRBD1 aligns across 7 bases. V lost 6 bases, J lost 2 bases, and 3 bases stayed unmatched. There are 13 residues in the CDR3. The germline gives CDR1 LNHDA, CDR2 SQIVND (reference sequence). Combining the CDR3 with reference TRBV19 and TRBJ1-2 gives the whole variable domain DGGITQSPKYLFRKEGQNVTLSCEQNLNHDAMYWYRQDPGQGLRLIYYSQIVNDFQKGDIAEGYSVSREKKESFPLTVTSAQKNPTAFYLCASREGQNYGYTFGSGTRLTVV.

The chain has TRBV5-1 and TRBJ1-2; 8 nucleotides align to TRBD1. V was pared by 3 bases and J by 6 bases, with 10 bases of the junction left unmatched. The germline V gene has CDR1 SGHRS and CDR2 YFSETQ. This CDR3 is 15 amino acids long. CDR3 in amino acids: CASSSEQGGMNGYTF. The CDR3 DNA reads TGCGCCAGCAGCTCGGAACAGGGGGGAATGAATGGCTACACCTTC.

This rearrangement joins TRBV5-1 to TRBJ2-2, with 7 bases that match TRBD1. V gave up 0 bases and J gave up 4 bases; unmatched junction bases: 9. Per the germline V gene, CDR1 is SGHRS and CDR2 is YFSETQ. The CDR3 has 17 amino acids. The chain's CDR3 is CASSLARGGASTGELFF. The CDR3 region has the DNA TGCGCCAGCAGCTTGGCCAGAGGGGGCGCGAGCACCGGGGAGCTGTTTTTT.

This clone occurred once. The chain uses TRBV5-4 and TRBJ2-5, with 11 bases fitting TRBD2. Germline V gene sequence: CDR1 SGHNT, CDR2 YYREEE (reference sequence). The ends lost 10 bases at V and 1 base at J; junction bases unmatched: 6. The length of the CDR3 is 14 residues. The CDR3 region has the DNA TGTGCCGCAGGACTAGCGGGTTTCCAAGAGACCCAGTACTTC. Protein sequence: CAAGLAGFQETQYF.

In its sample, this clone was seen a few times. This chain links TRBV18 with TRBJ1-2, with D unclear. CDR3 length equals 12 residues. Trimming stripped 3 bases from V and 7 bases from J, with 9 bases between. In germline, CDR1 is KGHSH, CDR2 LQKENI. CDR3 loop: CASSPDIGGYTF. CDR3 nucleotides: TGTGCCAGCTCACCTGACATCGGTGGCTACACCTTC.

This chain links TRBV27 with TRBJ2-6; D call uncertain. CDR1 is MNHEY, CDR2 SMNVEV, per germline (reference sequence). Trimming pared 4 bases from V and 0 bases from J, leaving 4 bases between. There are 14 residues in the CDR3. The CDR3 nucleotides read TGTGCCAGCAGTTCCCTCTCTGGGGCCAACGTCCTGACTTTC. It encodes CASSSLSGANVLTF.

This chain joins TRBV28 and TRBJ1-2, with D perhaps matching TRBD1 (5 bases). Between the trimmed V and J ends, which lost 6 bases and 2 bases, there was a span of 7 bases. The CDR3 is made up of 12 amino acids. Germline V CDR1 and CDR2: MDHEN, SYDVKM. The CDR3 DNA follows: TGTGCCAGCAGCCCAGGGAACTATGGCTACACCTTC. Translating gives CASSPGNYGYTF.

This rearrangement joins TRBV10-2 to TRBJ1-2; D is ambiguous. CDR1 WSHSY and CDR2 SAAADI come from the germline V gene. The V and J ends lost 9 bases and 8 bases respectively, with 16 bases between them. The CDR3 is made up of 12 amino acids. The CDR3 sequence is CASGGGPGGYTF. The CDR3 bases are TGCGCCAGTGGCGGCGGCCCCGGAGGCTACACCTTC.

The chain recombines TRBV4-2 with TRBJ2-5; weak D call: TRBD2 (5 bases). CDR3 length: 15 amino acids. Per germline, CDR1 LGHNA and CDR2 YNFKEQ. The ends were cut back, 1 base at V and 6 bases at J, with 15 bases in the middle. This CDR3 reads CASSQANGSPQTQYF. In DNA, the CDR3 is TGTGCCAGCAGCCAAGCGAATGGGAGCCCACAGACCCAGTACTTC.

The chain carries TRBV7-8 and TRBJ1-2; 8 bases line up with TRBD1. This CDR3 spans 18 amino acids. The germline V gene encodes CDR1 SGHVS and CDR2 FQNEAQ. The V and J ends lost 1 base and 8 bases, in that order; junction bases with no gene match: 18. The CDR3 DNA is TGTGCCAGCAGCTTAGATAAGGGGCGGTACAGGGGGATTATCGGCTACACCTTC. Protein sequence: CASSLDKGRYRGIIGYTF.

This clone was seen more than once but under ten times. The rearrangement links TRBV19 to TRBJ2-3; 10 nucleotides agree with TRBD1. Trimming cost V 3 bases and J 5 bases; bases outside gene matches: 5. The CDR3 sequence is 15 residues long. Germline V lookup: CDR1 LNHDA, CDR2 SQIVND (reference sequence). The CDR3 sequence is CASSMGTGAGDTQYF. In DNA, the CDR3 is TGTGCCAGTAGTATGGGGACAGGGGCGGGAGATACGCAGTATTTT.

The genes are TRBV6-2 or TRBV6-3 and TRBJ2-5; D is perhaps TRBD2 (6 bases). This CDR3 is 12 amino acids long. The V end lost 5 bases, the J end lost 14 bases, and 18 bases lay between the germline ends. Germline CDR1 is MNHEY and CDR2 is SVGEGT. The CDR3 spells CASSPFNPGLYF. The CDR3 region has the DNA TGTGCCAGCAGTCCCTTCAACCCGGGACTTTACTTC.

This chain joins TRBV5-4 and TRBJ2-2; D unclear. Trimming cost V 4 bases and J 7 bases, with 8 bases left between them. The CDR3 contains 12 residues. Germline assignment: CDR1 SGHNT and CDR2 YYREEE (reference sequence). CDR3 residues: CASSTEVGELFF. CDR3 DNA: TGTGCCAGCAGCACAGAAGTCGGGGAGCTGTTTTTT.

This rearrangement joins TRBV3-1 (or the pseudogene TRBV3-2) to TRBJ2-7, with a tentative D call TRBD2 (5 bases). CDR1 LGHDT and CDR2 YNNKEL come from the germline V gene (reference sequence). CDR3 length: 13 amino acids. V dropped 3 bases and J dropped 2 bases, with 8 bases sitting between them. CDR3 sequence (DNA): TGTGCCAGCAGCCACTCACTAGCCTACGAGCAGTACTTC. Encoded protein: CASSHSLAYEQYF.

This chain uses TRBV2 with TRBJ2-7; TRBD1 aligns across 12 bases. Germline CDR1 is SNHLY and CDR2 is FYNNEI. V was clipped by 5 bases and J by 7 bases; unmatched bases: 6. The CDR3 covers 14 residues. CDR3 residues: CASSTGQGAWEQYF. The CDR3 bases are TGTGCCAGCAGTACGGGACAGGGGGCGTGGGAGCAGTACTTC.

This chain uses TRBV4-1 with TRBJ2-1; 11 bases line up with TRBD2. The CDR3 has 17 amino acids. Germline lookup yields CDR1 MGHRA and CDR2 YSYEKL. V lost 1 base and J lost 0; bases outside the gene matches: 2. CDR3: CASSQATSGSSYNEQFF. CDR3 sequence (DNA): TGCGCCAGCAGCCAAGCAACTAGCGGGAGCTCCTACAATGAGCAGTTCTTC.

The chain employs TRBV28 and TRBJ1-5; 8 bases fit TRBD1. Trimming cost V 6 bases and J 1 base; bases outside gene matches: 17. The CDR3 has 19 residues. Germline V gene data show CDR1 as MDHEN and CDR2 as SYDVKM. Here the CDR3 DNA reads TGTGCCAGCAGCCCAGACCGGACAGGGCGGTACAGCAGCAATCAGCCCCAGCATTTT. Translating gives CASSPDRTGRYSSNQPQHF. Supplemented by reference TRBV28 and TRBJ1-5, the full variable domain reads DVKVTQSSRYLVKRTGEKVFLECVQDMDHENMFWYRQDPGLGLRLIYFSYDVKMKEKGDIPEGYSVSREKKERFSLILESASTNQTSMYLCASSPDRTGRYSSNQPQHFGDGTRLSIL.

The chain employs TRBV28 and TRBJ1-1, with a tentative D call TRBD1 (6 bases). This CDR3 is built from 11 residues. Trimming cost V 10 bases and J 7 bases, with 13 bases left between them. The germline V gene has CDR1 MDHEN and CDR2 SYDVKM. The CDR3 region has the DNA TGTGCCACCGCGAACAGGGTTGAAGCTTTCTTT. Its protein product is CATANRVEAFF.

This chain connects TRBV5-1 to TRBJ2-5; TRBD2 agrees at 7 bases. This CDR3 has 12 residues. The junction had 4 bases not matched to a gene; V was cut back by 1 base and J by 10 bases. Looked up from germline, CDR1 is SGHRS and CDR2 is YFSETQ. CDR3 sequence reads: CASSLWRGYQYF. The CDR3 bases are TGCGCCAGCAGCTTGTGGCGGGGGTACCAGTACTTC. The whole variable domain, remainder taken from reference TRBV5-1 and TRBJ2-5, is KAGVTQTPRYLIKTRGQQVTLSCSPISGHRSVSWYQQTPGQGLQFLFEYFSETQRNKGNFPGRFSGRQFSNSRSEMNVSTLELGDSALYLCASSLWRGYQYFGPGTRLLVL.

On this clone: A read error may produce the germline difference seen at one junction end. This chain uses TRBV19 with TRBJ2-3, with 10 bases lining up with TRBD1. This CDR3 is 17 amino acids long. CDR1 LNHDA and CDR2 SQIVND come from the germline V gene (reference sequence). CDR3 protein: CASSRPPTGGETGTQYF. The DNA of the CDR3 is TGTGCCAGTAGTAGACCACCGACAGGGGGCGAGACAGGTACGCAGTATTTT.

This clone was detected once. The chain has TRBV9 and TRBJ2-3; no clear D. The V gene's germline CDR1 is SGDLS and CDR2 YYNGEE. The V end was cut by 3 bases, the J end by 0 bases, with 11 bases between. The CDR3 has 15 amino acids. CDR3 loop: CASSAGVTSTDTQYF. The DNA for the CDR3 is TGTGCCAGCAGCGCCGGAGTTACTAGCACAGATACGCAGTATTTT.

The chain carries TRBV5-1 and TRBJ2-7; 13 nucleotides align to TRBD2. This CDR3 has 16 amino acids. V shed 3 bases and J 7 bases; nucleotides not matched to a gene: 10. Germline-derived CDR1 and CDR2 are SGHRS and YFSETQ. CDR3 nucleotides: TGCGCCAGCAGCTCCGGAGGACTAGCGGGAGATAGTGAGCAGTACTTC. Encoded protein: CASSSGGLAGDSEQYF.